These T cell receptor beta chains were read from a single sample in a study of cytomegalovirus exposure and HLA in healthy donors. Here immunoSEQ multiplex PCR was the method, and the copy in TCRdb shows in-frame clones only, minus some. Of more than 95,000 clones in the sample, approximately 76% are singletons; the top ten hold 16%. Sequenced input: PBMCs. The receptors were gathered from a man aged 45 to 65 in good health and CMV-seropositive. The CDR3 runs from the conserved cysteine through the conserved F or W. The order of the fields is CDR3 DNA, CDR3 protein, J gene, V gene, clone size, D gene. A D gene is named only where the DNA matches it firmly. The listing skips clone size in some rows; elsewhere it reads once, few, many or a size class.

CDR3nt: TGCGCCAGCAGCCCGGGACAGGGAGAAGAGACCCAGTACTTC
CDR3aa: CASSPGQGEETQYF
j_gene: TRBJ2-5
v_gene: TRBV4-1
abundance: -
d_gene: TRBD1

CDR3nt: TGTGCCAGCAGTGAAGTAGGAGGGGGCTCACCCCTCCACTTT
CDR3aa: CASSEVGGGSPLHF
j_gene: TRBJ1-6
v_gene: TRBV6-1
abundance: few
d_gene: TRBD1

CDR3nt: TGTGCCAGCAGCCCAGAGGGGAGGGCTAATGAAAAACTGTTTTTT
CDR3aa: CASSPEGRANEKLFF
j_gene: TRBJ1-4
v_gene: TRBV5-5
abundance: -
d_gene: -

CDR3nt: TGCGCCAGCAGTGAGGGAGTTTATAGCACAGATACGCAGTATTTT
CDR3aa: CASSEGVYSTDTQYF
j_gene: TRBJ2-3
v_gene: TRBV10-1
abundance: -
d_gene: -

CDR3nt: TGTGCCAGCAGCTCAAGGACAGCCGAAGCTTTCTTT
CDR3aa: CASSSRTAEAFF
j_gene: TRBJ1-1
v_gene: TRBV11-3
abundance: -
d_gene: -

CDR3nt: TGTGCCAGTAGTTGGGCAGGGAACACCGGGGAGCTGTTTTTT
CDR3aa: CASSWAGNTGELFF
j_gene: TRBJ2-2
v_gene: TRBV19
abundance: -
d_gene: -

CDR3nt: TGTGCCAGCTCACCACCTGGACAGGGTGGGAGTCAGCCCCAGCATTTT
CDR3aa: CASSPPGQGGSQPQHF
j_gene: TRBJ1-5
v_gene: TRBV18
abundance: -
d_gene: TRBD1

CDR3nt: TGTGCCAGCAGTTACTGGGGGAGGGGCAGCTACAATGAGCAGTTCTTC
CDR3aa: CASSYWGRGSYNEQFF
j_gene: TRBJ2-1
v_gene: TRBV6-5
abundance: -
d_gene: TRBD2

CDR3nt: TGTGCCACCAGCCCCCGAGGGACTAGCGGACATTATACGCAGTATTTT
CDR3aa: CATSPRGTSGHYTQYF
j_gene: TRBJ2-3
v_gene: TRBV15
abundance: -
d_gene: TRBD2

CDR3nt: TGTGCCAGTAGTTTTCAGGGCAATCAGCCCCAGCATTTT
CDR3aa: CASSFQGNQPQHF
j_gene: TRBJ1-5
v_gene: TRBV19
abundance: -
d_gene: -

CDR3nt: TGTGCCAGCTCATCAGTAATTTCAACTAATGAAAAACTGTTTTTT
CDR3aa: CASSSVISTNEKLFF
j_gene: TRBJ1-4
v_gene: TRBV18
abundance: -
d_gene: -

CDR3nt: TGTGCCAGCAGTTTACTATTTCCTCCGGGTCCCGGTAATGAAAAACTGTTTTTT
CDR3aa: CASSLLFPPGPGNEKLFF
j_gene: TRBJ1-4
v_gene: TRBV28
abundance: -
d_gene: -

CDR3nt: TGTGCCAGCAGCTTAGGCCCTAGCGGCACAGATACGCAGTATTTT
CDR3aa: CASSLGPSGTDTQYF
j_gene: TRBJ2-3
v_gene: TRBV7-9
abundance: -
d_gene: -

CDR3nt: TGTGCCAGCAGCATAGGGGAGAGTGAAGCTTTCTTT
CDR3aa: CASSIGESEAFF
j_gene: TRBJ1-1
v_gene: TRBV7-9
abundance: -
d_gene: -

CDR3nt: TGCAGCGTGGTTGGACAGGCTAGGCAGCAGTACTTC
CDR3aa: CSVVGQARQQYF
j_gene: TRBJ2-7
v_gene: TRBV29-1
abundance: -
d_gene: TRBD1

CDR3nt: TGCAGCCCAGGGTTGACTTTCTTT
CDR3aa: CSPGLTFF
j_gene: TRBJ1-1
v_gene: TRBV20-1
abundance: -
d_gene: -

CDR3nt: TGTGCCAGCAGCTTCGTGACGGGTCGCTCCTACGAGCAGTACTTC
CDR3aa: CASSFVTGRSYEQYF
j_gene: TRBJ2-7
v_gene: TRBV5-6
abundance: -
d_gene: -

CDR3nt: TGTGCCAGCAGCTGGACAGAGTCGGGGTACGAGCAGTACTTC
CDR3aa: CASSWTESGYEQYF
j_gene: TRBJ2-7
v_gene: TRBV11-2
abundance: -
d_gene: -

CDR3nt: TGTGCCAGCGGAGAGGACACAGGGTATGGCTACACCTTC
CDR3aa: CASGEDTGYGYTF
j_gene: TRBJ1-2
v_gene: TRBV2
abundance: -
d_gene: -

CDR3nt: TGTGCCAGCAGCTTAGGACTAGCGAATGGTTACGAGCAGTACTTC
CDR3aa: CASSLGLANGYEQYF
j_gene: TRBJ2-7
v_gene: TRBV7-9
abundance: -
d_gene: TRBD2

CDR3nt: TGTGCCAGCAGGAACAGGGGGCCGCGCGACGAGCAGTACTTC
CDR3aa: CASRNRGPRDEQYF
j_gene: TRBJ2-7
v_gene: TRBV6-1
abundance: -
d_gene: TRBD1

CDR3nt: TGTGCCAGCAGCCCAATTACAGGGTTCTACCAAGAGACCCAGTACTTC
CDR3aa: CASSPITGFYQETQYF
j_gene: TRBJ2-5
v_gene: TRBV11-3
abundance: -
d_gene: -

CDR3nt: TGTGCCAGCAGAGTCACTAGCGGGGGGAATGAGCAGTTCTTC
CDR3aa: CASRVTSGGNEQFF
j_gene: TRBJ2-1
v_gene: TRBV6-5
abundance: -
d_gene: TRBD2

CDR3nt: TGCGCCAGCAGTGATCCCGCGGCTAGCGGAAAAGAGACCCAGTACTTC
CDR3aa: CASSDPAASGKETQYF
j_gene: TRBJ2-5
v_gene: TRBV10-1
abundance: few
d_gene: TRBD2

CDR3nt: TGTGCCAGCAGCCGGACAGGGCTTACTTTGGGATACAATGAGCAGTTCTTC
CDR3aa: CASSRTGLTLGYNEQFF
j_gene: TRBJ2-1
v_gene: TRBV7-2
abundance: once
d_gene: TRBD1

CDR3nt: TGCGCCAGCTCCTCGGTCGATGAGCAGTTCTTC
CDR3aa: CASSSVDEQFF
j_gene: TRBJ2-1
v_gene: TRBV4-3
abundance: -
d_gene: -

CDR3nt: TGTGCCAGCAGTTTATACAGGGATCAGCCCCAGCATTTT
CDR3aa: CASSLYRDQPQHF
j_gene: TRBJ1-5
v_gene: TRBV28
abundance: -
d_gene: -

CDR3nt: TGTGCCAGCAGCACGAACAGGGGGCAGGCTAATGAAAAACTGTTTTTT
CDR3aa: CASSTNRGQANEKLFF
j_gene: TRBJ1-4
v_gene: TRBV5-4
abundance: -
d_gene: TRBD1

CDR3nt: TGTGCCAGCAATCCGGCTAACTATGGCTACACCTTC
CDR3aa: CASNPANYGYTF
j_gene: TRBJ1-2
v_gene: TRBV2
abundance: -
d_gene: -

CDR3nt: TGCGCCAGCAGCTCCGGACAGGAGGGCACTGAAGCTTTCTTT
CDR3aa: CASSSGQEGTEAFF
j_gene: TRBJ1-1
v_gene: TRBV5-1
abundance: -
d_gene: TRBD1

CDR3nt: TGCGCCAGCAGCTGGGGGGGGGACAGGGTCGGTAGGACTGAAGCTTTCTTT
CDR3aa: CASSWGGDRVGRTEAFF
j_gene: TRBJ1-1
v_gene: TRBV5-1
abundance: -
d_gene: TRBD1

CDR3nt: TGTGCCAGCAGCCTAGGTGTGGTTTCCTACGAGCAGTACTTC
CDR3aa: CASSLGVVSYEQYF
j_gene: TRBJ2-7
v_gene: TRBV5-6
abundance: once
d_gene: -

CDR3nt: TGTGCCAGCATTCGGACAGGGGGCTCCTACGAGCAGTACTTC
CDR3aa: CASIRTGGSYEQYF
j_gene: TRBJ2-7
v_gene: TRBV6-6
abundance: -
d_gene: TRBD1

CDR3nt: TGTGCCAGCAGCCCCCCCAGGGGGCAGGGATCTCTTCAGAAAACCCAGTACTTC
CDR3aa: CASSPPRGQGSLQKTQYF
j_gene: TRBJ2-5
v_gene: TRBV7-2
abundance: -
d_gene: TRBD1

CDR3nt: TGTGCCAGCAGGGGCCTTTCGGGAGTCTACGAGCAGTACTTC
CDR3aa: CASRGLSGVYEQYF
j_gene: TRBJ2-7
v_gene: TRBV2
abundance: few
d_gene: -

CDR3nt: TGTGCCAGCTCACCTACTCCTAGCGGGGAGGCTGAGCAGTTCTTC
CDR3aa: CASSPTPSGEAEQFF
j_gene: TRBJ2-1
v_gene: TRBV18
abundance: -
d_gene: TRBD2

CDR3nt: TGTGCCAGCAGCTTAGGGACTCCCTTTCAAGAGACCCAGTACTTC
CDR3aa: CASSLGTPFQETQYF
j_gene: TRBJ2-5
v_gene: TRBV7-2
abundance: -
d_gene: -

CDR3nt: TGTGCCAGCAGCTTGGAGACTAGCGGGATCTCCTACGAGCAGTACTTC
CDR3aa: CASSLETSGISYEQYF
j_gene: TRBJ2-7
v_gene: TRBV5-4
abundance: -
d_gene: TRBD2

CDR3nt: TGTGCCATCAGTGGGTTTACCGGGACAGGGGTCAAGAGTTCCTACAATGAGCAGTTCTTC
CDR3aa: CAISGFTGTGVKSSYNEQFF
j_gene: TRBJ2-1
v_gene: TRBV10-3
abundance: few
d_gene: TRBD1

CDR3nt: TGTGCCAGCAGCCAGACTAGCGGGGGCCTAGAGACCCAGTACTTC
CDR3aa: CASSQTSGGLETQYF
j_gene: TRBJ2-5
v_gene: TRBV7-2
abundance: -
d_gene: TRBD2

CDR3nt: TGTGCCAGCAGCCCCCTCTGGCGGGAGTCGGGTGGTGAGCAGTTCTTC
CDR3aa: CASSPLWRESGGEQFF
j_gene: TRBJ2-1
v_gene: TRBV14
abundance: -
d_gene: TRBD2

CDR3nt: TGTGCCAGCAGCTCAACTTCTGGGGCCAACGTCCTGACTTTC
CDR3aa: CASSSTSGANVLTF
j_gene: TRBJ2-6
v_gene: TRBV7-9
abundance: -
d_gene: -

CDR3nt: TGTGCCAGCCGACCCGGGACTAGAGACACCGGGGAGCTGTTTTTT
CDR3aa: CASRPGTRDTGELFF
j_gene: TRBJ2-2
v_gene: TRBV28
abundance: -
d_gene: TRBD2

CDR3nt: TGTGCCAGCAGCTCGCCCGCCGGGAGAATATACAATGAGCAGTTCTTC
CDR3aa: CASSSPAGRIYNEQFF
j_gene: TRBJ2-1
v_gene: TRBV5-6
abundance: -
d_gene: -

CDR3nt: TGTGCCAGCAGCTTAGTCAGGGGGACCTACGAGCAGTACTTC
CDR3aa: CASSLVRGTYEQYF
j_gene: TRBJ2-7
v_gene: TRBV7-2
abundance: -
d_gene: TRBD1

CDR3nt: TGTGCCAGCAGCGTAGGGGGGGGCAGGATCGGCTACACCTTC
CDR3aa: CASSVGGGRIGYTF
j_gene: TRBJ1-2
v_gene: TRBV9
abundance: -
d_gene: -

CDR3nt: TGCAGCGTGACTAGCGGGGATCTTGTCCCCTACGAGCAGTACTTC
CDR3aa: CSVTSGDLVPYEQYF
j_gene: TRBJ2-7
v_gene: TRBV29-1
abundance: few
d_gene: TRBD2

CDR3nt: TGTGCCAGCAGCTTGGTACAATATAATTCACCCCTCCACTTT
CDR3aa: CASSLVQYNSPLHF
j_gene: TRBJ1-6
v_gene: TRBV5-6
abundance: medium-sized
d_gene: -

CDR3nt: TGTGCTAGTGGTTTGGTACTCCGGGGGAGAACAGAGACCCAGTACTTC
CDR3aa: CASGLVLRGRTETQYF
j_gene: TRBJ2-5
v_gene: TRBV12-5
abundance: -
d_gene: -

CDR3nt: TGTGCTAGTGGTTGGATTGCGGGGGGGAAGAACACTGAAGCTTTCTTT
CDR3aa: CASGWIAGGKNTEAFF
j_gene: TRBJ1-1
v_gene: TRBV12-5
abundance: once
d_gene: -

CDR3nt: TGTGCCAGCAGGAGGGAGCTTTCGAACACCGGGGAGCTGTTTTTT
CDR3aa: CASRRELSNTGELFF
j_gene: TRBJ2-2
v_gene: TRBV5-4
abundance: -
d_gene: -

CDR3nt: TGTGCCAGCAATGGGAGGACAGGGAATAATTCACCCCTCCACTTT
CDR3aa: CASNGRTGNNSPLHF
j_gene: TRBJ1-6
v_gene: TRBV6-5
abundance: -
d_gene: TRBD1

CDR3nt: TGTGCCAGCTGCGACAGGGGCGCCGGGGAGCTGTTTTTT
CDR3aa: CASCDRGAGELFF
j_gene: TRBJ2-2
v_gene: TRBV19
abundance: -
d_gene: TRBD1

CDR3nt: TGTGCCAGCAGCCCGGCGGGAGATACGCAGTATTTT
CDR3aa: CASSPAGDTQYF
j_gene: TRBJ2-3
v_gene: TRBV7-9
abundance: -
d_gene: -

CDR3nt: TGTGCCACCAGCAGAGTTTCCGGGGTTTACGAGCAGTACTTC
CDR3aa: CATSRVSGVYEQYF
j_gene: TRBJ2-7
v_gene: TRBV15
abundance: -
d_gene: -

CDR3nt: TGTGCCAGCAGCCCAGGAGGGACTAATGAAAAACTGTTTTTT
CDR3aa: CASSPGGTNEKLFF
j_gene: TRBJ1-4
v_gene: TRBV7-7
abundance: -
d_gene: -

CDR3nt: TGTGCCAGCAGCTCCACCCTCAGGGGGCCCAACTCTGGAAACACCATATATTTT
CDR3aa: CASSSTLRGPNSGNTIYF
j_gene: TRBJ1-3
v_gene: TRBV7-8
abundance: -
d_gene: TRBD1

CDR3nt: TGTGCCAGCAGCCGCGAGCGGGGAGCCTACGAGCAGTACTTC
CDR3aa: CASSRERGAYEQYF
j_gene: TRBJ2-7
v_gene: TRBV5-4
abundance: once
d_gene: TRBD2

CDR3nt: TGTGCCAGCGCCAGTCCGCTGATCTGGGGCTACACCTTC
CDR3aa: CASASPLIWGYTF
j_gene: TRBJ1-2
v_gene: TRBV5-6
abundance: -
d_gene: -

CDR3nt: TGTGCCAGTAGTATGGGGCAGGGGAACTATGGCTACACCTTC
CDR3aa: CASSMGQGNYGYTF
j_gene: TRBJ1-2
v_gene: TRBV19
abundance: -
d_gene: -